A single sample is the source of the 18 T cell receptor beta chains below, sequenced in a study of read filtering for tumor transcriptome and immune sequencing. This library used approximately 370 ng RNA and molecular barcoded adaptors spanning alpha/delta and beta/gamma chains. TCRdb reprocessed the reads via MiXCR and lists one record per CDR3 protein. The profile shows about 45,000 distinct CDR3 sequences, less than 20% of them singletons. Sequencing input: a population of CD138-negative cells sorted from bone marrow. Receptors were obtained from a donor older than 35 with multiple myeloma.

With respect to this clonotype: A much larger clonotype is one base distant, so this may be a read error. CDR3 nucleotide sequence: TGCAGTCCGCGACAAGGCCCAGAGACCCAGTACTTC. Translating gives CSPRQGPETQYF. The chain recombines TRBV20-1 with TRBJ2-5; no reliable D call. The CDR3 loop spans 12 amino acids. The germline V gene encodes CDR1 DFQATT and CDR2 SNEGSKA (reference sequence). V lost 8 bases and J 4 bases, leaving 14 bases between the germline ends.

Ten or more counts support this clonotype. J is TRBJ2-1 and V is TRBV7-9, with 8 bases matching TRBD2. V was pared by 4 bases and J by 0 bases, with 2 bases of the junction left unmatched. Germline V gives CDR1 SEHNR, CDR2 FQNEAQ (reference sequence). This CDR3 comprises 15 residues. The CDR3 nucleotides read TGTGCCAGCAGCTCTAGCGGGCTCTCCTACAATGAGCAGTTCTTC. It specifies CASSSSGLSYNEQFF.

The table lists this clonotype with many counts. The V gene is TRBV15, the J gene TRBJ2-1; D is unresolved. V lost 1 base and J lost 4, with 5 bases in between. Per germline, CDR1 LNHNV and CDR2 YYDKDF (reference sequence). The CDR3 sequence is 13 residues long. This CDR3 reads CATSRAGYNEQFF. The CDR3, as DNA: TGTGCCACCAGCAGAGCGGGTTACAATGAGCAGTTCTTC.

This clonotype was detected only a few times. This sequence joins TRBV3-1 and TRBJ2-5, with TRBD2 matching 8 bases. After removal of 4 bases from V and 3 bases from J, the junction contained 7 bases not matched to a gene. Per germline, CDR1 LGHDT and CDR2 YNNKEL (reference sequence). The CDR3 sequence is 15 residues long. The CDR3 DNA reads as TGTGCCAGCAGCCTTGGACTAGCAACTAAAGAGACCCAGTACTTC. It yields the protein CASSLGLATKETQYF.

Points on this clonotype: A much larger clone differs by one base, so this may be a read error. For the CDR3, the DNA is TGCGCCAGCGGCTTGACTTCCGGGGCAGATACGCAGTATTTT. This encodes CASGLTSGADTQYF. This rearrangement joins TRBV5-1 to TRBJ2-3; perhaps TRBD2 as D (5 bases). Germline CDR1 is SGHRS and CDR2 is YFSETQ. The CDR3 covers 14 residues.

This clonotype was observed at least ten times. The chain couples TRBV12-3 or TRBV12-4 to TRBJ2-7, with TRBD2 identical over 8 bases. J lost 4 bases, V lost 6 bases, and 8 bases had no gene match. This CDR3 region has 14 residues. CDR3 in amino acids: CASSPSGRGYEQYF. CDR3 nucleotides: TGTGCCAGCAGCCCCAGCGGGAGAGGGTACGAGCAGTACTTC.

This clonotype was detected ten times or more. The gene calls are TRBV5-1 and TRBJ2-1; D gene uncertain. The CDR3 totals 14 residues. Germline CDR1 SGHRS, CDR2 YFSETQ. Trimming removed 4 bases from V and 0 bases from J, with 8 bases in between. For the CDR3, the DNA is TGCGCCAGCAGCCAAGGTGACTCCTACAATGAGCAGTTCTTC. It encodes CASSQGDSYNEQFF.

This clonotype showed up many times. CDR3 loop: CASSSRTGHNTGELFF. The CDR3 nucleotides are TGTGCCAGCAGTTCTCGGACAGGTCATAACACCGGGGAGCTGTTTTTT. The chain is built from TRBV2 and TRBJ2-2; TRBD1 aligns across 7 bases. CDR1 is SNHLY, CDR2 FYNNEI, per germline. V trimming: 5 bases; J trimming: 2 bases; junction bases outside the gene matches: 8. The CDR3 is made up of 16 amino acids.

The genes are TRBV7-3 and TRBJ2-1, with TRBD2 matching over 8 bases. V dropped 4 bases and J dropped 8; count of bases not matched to a gene: 10. Looked up from germline, CDR1 is SGHTA and CDR2 is FQGTGA. This CDR3 has 15 residues. The CDR3 nucleotides are TGTGCCAGCAGCTATCTATCGGGAGGGAACCATGAGCAGTTCTTC. It encodes CASSYLSGGNHEQFF.

This clonotype has only one observation. A read error likely explains this, since a far larger clone differs by one base. The genes are TRBV5-6 and TRBJ1-5; 9 bases line up with TRBD1. The germline CDR1 and CDR2 sequences are SGHDT and YYEEEE. This CDR3 region has 15 residues. The CDR3 protein is CASSPGTGTNQPQHF. Written as DNA, the CDR3 is TGCGCCAGCAGCCCGGGGACAGGGACTAATCAGCCCCAGCATTTT.

Comments on this clonotype: A far larger clone is one nucleotide away, so this likely arose from a read error. V is TRBV6-2 or TRBV6-3 and J is TRBJ2-2, with D uncertain. The germline V gene has CDR1 MNHEY and CDR2 SVGEGT. The CDR3 extends over 16 amino acids. Deletions cut 4 bases from V and 0 bases from J, with 12 bases between. This CDR3 reads CASSSERATNTGELFF. The DNA of the CDR3 is TGTGCCAGCAGTTCCGAAAGGGCTACGAACACCGGGGAGCTGTTTTTT.

Notes on this clonotype: The junction does not match germline at one end; this may be a read error. V gene TRBV7-2 combines with J gene TRBJ2-1; perhaps D is TRBD1 or TRBD2 (6 bases each). Germline V CDR1 and CDR2: SGHTA, FQGNSA. This CDR3 contains 16 residues. The CDR3 DNA reads as TGCGCCAGCGGCTTACAGGGACTTGGCTCCTACAATGAGCAGTTCTTC. Translating it yields CASGLQGLGSYNEQFF.

In its sample, this clonotype was seen a few times. V usage is TRBV9 and J usage is TRBJ1-1; TRBD1 is a possible D gene (5 bases). The germline V gene has CDR1 SGDLS and CDR2 YYNGEE. The germline V and J ends were trimmed by 0 bases and 1 base, with 7 bases remaining between them. The CDR3 sequence is 14 residues long. The CDR3 DNA follows: TGTGCCAGCAGCGTAGGTGGGGCGAACACTGAAGCTTTCTTT. Its protein product is CASSVGGANTEAFF.

Concerning this clonotype itself: Germline is not matched at one junction end, which may reflect a read error. The genes are TRBV18 and TRBJ2-3; 7 nucleotides line up with TRBD1. Germline assignment: CDR1 KGHSH and CDR2 LQKENI. The CDR3 is 15 amino acids. CDR3 nucleotides: TGTGCCGGCTCACGAGTTCGACAGGGCGGGTATACGCAGTATTTT. The encoded protein is CAGSRVRQGGYTQYF. The whole variable domain, remainder taken from reference TRBV18 and TRBJ2-3, is NAGVMQNPRHLVRRRGQEARLRCSPMKGHSHVYWYRQLPEEGLKFMVYLQKENIIDESGMPKERFSAEFPKEGPSILRIQQVVRGDSAAYFCAGSRVRQGGYTQYFGPGTRLTVL.

With respect to this clonotype: Mismatch with germline at one junction end may stem from a read error. V and J are TRBV6-2 or TRBV6-3 and TRBJ1-1; D gene uncertain. The CDR3 contains 16 residues. Germline V gene sequence: CDR1 MNHEY, CDR2 SVGEGT. The CDR3 DNA reads TGTGCCAGCAGTTACAACCTCCTAGGCATGAACACTGAAGCTTACTTT. It is translated as CASSYNLLGMNTEAYF.

This clonotype was seen at least ten times. The chain has TRBV11-3 and TRBJ2-1; D not certain. Germline CDR1 and CDR2: SGHNT and YENEEA. The ends were cut back, 5 bases at V and 0 bases at J, with 8 bases in the middle. The CDR3 is 14 residues long. CDR3 nucleotides: TGTGCCAGCAGCATAAGAGACTCCTACAATGAGCAGTTCTTC. It codes for CASSIRDSYNEQFF.

The gene calls are TRBV27 and TRBJ2-7; D might be TRBD1 (6 bases). Germline lookup yields CDR1 MNHEY and CDR2 SMNVEV (reference sequence). Between the trimmed V and J ends, which lost 2 bases and 7 bases, there was a span of 9 bases. There are 12 residues in the CDR3. CDR3 region: CASSLAGEEQYF. In nucleotides, the CDR3 is TGTGCCAGCAGTTTAGCAGGGGAAGAGCAGTACTTC.

This clonotype was picked up many times. The V gene is TRBV12-3 or TRBV12-4, the J gene TRBJ2-2; tentative D call: TRBD1 (6 bases). Trimming removed 7 bases from V and 5 bases from J, with 14 bases in between. The CDR3 contains 14 residues. CDR3 in DNA: TGTGCCAGCACCCTAGGTGGACAGACCGGGGAGCTGTTTTTT. This codes for CASTLGGQTGELFF.